These 32 T cell receptor beta chains were all obtained from the same sample, sequenced in a study of human T cells and chemical hapten exposure. It was from unfractionated whole blood that total RNA was extracted. Unique molecular identifiers were linked by the library to individual cDNA molecules. TCRdb passed the reads through MiXCR, listing each CDR3 protein once. The table has about 120,000 distinct CDR3 sequences, over 7.5% seen once; the top ten hold roughly 1.5%. Specimen: whole blood. These receptors were obtained from a human donor in good health. Some clones in this sample may be carry-over from other donors' samples.

V gene TRBV5-1 combines with J gene TRBJ2-7, with D possibly matching TRBD1 (5 bases). V was trimmed by 4 bases and J by 5 bases, leaving 10 bases between them. Germline assignment: CDR1 SGHRS and CDR2 YFSETQ. The CDR3 is 12 residues long. CDR3 protein: CASSAQGDEQYF. The CDR3 region has the DNA TGCGCCAGCAGCGCTCAGGGCGACGAGCAGTACTTC.

The V gene is TRBV12-5, the J gene TRBJ2-3; no clear D. V was shortened by 5 bases and J by 0 bases, with 12 bases between the two germline ends. Germline V gene data show CDR1 as LGHNT and CDR2 as FRNRAP. This CDR3 is built from 15 residues. In DNA, the CDR3 is TGTGCTAGTGGTCCTCAGGAGCCTAGCACAGATACGCAGTATTTT. It codes for CASGPQEPSTDTQYF.

This clonotype was seen a few times. The chain links TRBV7-2 to TRBJ2-2, with TRBD2 as a possible D gene (5 bases). This CDR3 contains 14 residues. Germline V CDR1 and CDR2: SGHTA, FQGNSA. The V and J ends lost 1 base and 4 bases respectively, with 7 bases between them. In nucleotides, the CDR3 is TGTGCCAGCAGCTTAGGAGGGTTCACCGGGGAGCTGTTTTTT. Encoded protein: CASSLGGFTGELFF.

This clonotype was counted a few times. The V call is TRBV30, the J call TRBJ2-3; 8 bases line up with TRBD2. The V gene end was trimmed by 8 bases and the J gene end by 2 bases; junction bases not matched to a gene: 6. The CDR3 loop spans 13 amino acids. Germline values: CDR1 GTSNPN, CDR2 SVGIG (reference sequence). CDR3 loop: CALIAGLTDTQYF. CDR3 DNA: TGTGCCCTGATAGCGGGGCTCACAGATACGCAGTATTTT.

This clonotype was seen repeatedly, ten times or more. This chain joins TRBV5-8 and TRBJ2-1; the match to TRBD1 covers 8 bases. CDR3 size: 15 residues. The V and J ends lost 4 bases and 3 bases, in that order; junction bases with no gene match: 6. The germline V gene has CDR1 SGHTS and CDR2 YDEGEE. The CDR3 spells CASSLGQGGYNEQFF. Here the CDR3 DNA reads TGTGCCAGCAGCCTTGGACAGGGTGGCTACAATGAGCAGTTCTTC.

This clonotype came up a few times. This chain uses TRBV20-1 with TRBJ2-2; D uncertain. The V and J ends lost 0 bases and 3 bases respectively, with 17 bases between them. Germline V gene lookup returns CDR1 DFQATT and CDR2 SNEGSKA (reference sequence). CDR3 length: 17 amino acids. The CDR3 DNA sequence: TGCAGTGCTAGAGATCCCCGGGTGAGCGCGGACACCGGGGAGCTGTTTTTT. As protein: CSARDPRVSADTGELFF.

This clonotype was detected a few times. The V and J genes are TRBV5-4 and TRBJ2-7; possibly TRBD1 for D (6 bases). V dropped 9 bases and J dropped 5 bases, with 12 bases sitting between them. This CDR3 region has 11 residues. Looked up from germline, CDR1 is SGHNT and CDR2 is YYREEE (reference sequence). The CDR3 reads CATQGWDEQYF. The CDR3 DNA reads TGTGCCACACAGGGTTGGGACGAGCAGTACTTC.

This clonotype came up a few times. This chain connects TRBV4-1 to TRBJ1-4; 11 nucleotides agree with TRBD1. This CDR3 contains 17 residues. CDR1 is MGHRA and CDR2 is YSYEKL in the germline V gene. V was clipped by 4 bases and J by 2 bases; unmatched bases: 6. The CDR3 coding sequence is TGCGCCAGCAGCCTCCGGACAGGGGGCGTCACTAATGAAAAACTGTTTTTT. Protein product: CASSLRTGGVTNEKLFF.

The table lists this clonotype with a count of one. The chain uses TRBV5-8 and TRBJ2-5, with 7 bases aligning to TRBD2. V lost 0 bases, J lost 2 bases, and 4 bases stayed unmatched. Germline V gene sequence: CDR1 SGHTS, CDR2 YDEGEE. This CDR3 region has 15 residues. The CDR3 loop reads CASSLGGGGQETQYF. The CDR3 DNA is TGTGCCAGCAGCTTGGGCGGGGGAGGTCAAGAGACCCAGTACTTC.

The chain has TRBV20-1 and TRBJ2-1, with a weak D call TRBD2 (6 bases). CDR3 length equals 15 residues. V lost 0 bases, J lost 4 bases, and 13 bases lay in between. Germline V gene lookup returns CDR1 DFQATT and CDR2 SNEGSKA (reference sequence). The CDR3 region is CSARDHAGRYNEQFF. CDR3 bases: TGCAGTGCTAGAGATCACGCGGGGAGATACAATGAGCAGTTCTTC.

This clonotype was picked up many times. J is TRBJ1-5 and V is TRBV20-1; D is undetermined. V was cut by 5 bases and J by 1 base, with 6 bases left in between. The CDR3 loop spans 12 amino acids. Germline loops: CDR1 DFQATT, CDR2 SNEGSKA (reference sequence). CDR3 residues: CSAGRSNQPQHF. The CDR3 DNA sequence: TGCAGTGCTGGCAGAAGCAATCAGCCCCAGCATTTT.

This clonotype was seen ten or more times. The chain recombines TRBV20-1 with TRBJ2-7, with 8 bases matching TRBD2. This CDR3 contains 14 residues. Trimming took 3 bases from V and 3 from J; bases not matched to a gene: 7. CDR1 is DFQATT and CDR2 is SNEGSKA in the germline V gene (reference sequence). CDR3 sequence: CSARGLAGLYEQYF. Written as DNA, the CDR3 is TGCAGTGCTAGGGGGCTAGCGGGCCTCTACGAGCAGTACTTC.

The chain carries TRBV4-3 and TRBJ2-3, with 9 bases fitting TRBD1. The junction had 4 bases not matched to a gene; V was cut back by 4 bases and J by 2 bases. Germline V gives CDR1 LGHNA, CDR2 YSLEER. CDR3 length: 15 residues. The CDR3 spells CASSLGTGPTDTQYF. CDR3 in DNA: TGCGCCAGCAGCCTAGGGACAGGGCCCACAGATACGCAGTATTTT.

This clonotype was observed many times. This chain uses TRBV4-2 with TRBJ2-7, with 9 bases lining up with TRBD2. CDR1 and CDR2 from the germline V gene are LGHNA and YNFKEQ. The CDR3 extends over 18 amino acids. Trimming at V came to 0 bases and at J to 2 bases, leaving 11 bases not matched to a gene. CDR3 sequence (DNA): TGTGCCAGCAGCCAAGATCTCGCTAGCGGGATAACGACCTACGAGCAGTACTTC. Translating it yields CASSQDLASGITTYEQYF.

This clonotype came up many times. Mismatch with germline at one junction end may stem from a read error. The chain employs TRBV20-1 and TRBJ2-3; TRBD2 matches at 7 bases. The CDR3 has 15 amino acids. Looked up from germline, CDR1 is DFQATT and CDR2 is SNEGSKA (reference sequence). The CDR3 sequence: CSARGWRESTDTQYF. DNA of the CDR3: TGCAGTGCGAGAGGTTGGCGGGAGAGCACAGATACGCAGTATTTT.

This clonotype was seen repeatedly, ten times or more. This rearrangement joins TRBV29-1 to TRBJ2-7, with 11 positions matching TRBD2. Looked up from germline, CDR1 is SQVTM and CDR2 is ANQGSEA. J was trimmed by 2 bases and V by 1 base; bases with no gene match: 7. The CDR3 length is 16 residues. CDR3 nucleotide sequence: TGCAGCGTTGAAGGTACTAGCGGGAGTGCTACCTACGAGCAGTACTTC. Residues: CSVEGTSGSATYEQYF.

V and J are TRBV5-1 and TRBJ1-1; D is undetermined. The germline V gene has CDR1 SGHRS and CDR2 YFSETQ. This CDR3 spans 13 amino acids. V dropped 0 bases and J dropped 1 base, with 4 bases sitting between them. As DNA, the CDR3 is TGCGCCAGCAGCTTGGAACAGAACACTGAAGCTTTCTTT. Its protein product is CASSLEQNTEAFF.

The V gene is TRBV4-1, the J gene TRBJ1-4; 7 bases match TRBD1. Germline values: CDR1 MGHRA, CDR2 YSYEKL. Germline trimming cut 4 bases from V and 7 bases from J; bases unmatched to any gene: 12. This CDR3 is built from 16 residues. CDR3 sequence reads: CASSLGTARGGEKLFF. In nucleotides, the CDR3 is TGCGCCAGCAGCCTCGGGACAGCCCGAGGAGGTGAAAAACTGTTTTTT.

This clonotype was seen a handful of times. This chain links TRBV7-9 with TRBJ1-5; D gene uncertain. The CDR3 is 13 residues long. Trimming removed 4 bases from V and 5 bases from J, with 9 bases in between. Germline loops: CDR1 SEHNR, CDR2 FQNEAQ (reference sequence). The CDR3 bases are TGTGCCAGCAGCTCCTCTACCGATCAGCCCCAGCATTTT. This translates into CASSSSTDQPQHF.

The sample holds many counts of this clonotype. V usage is TRBV7-7 and J usage is TRBJ2-5; a weak D match, TRBD2 (6 bases). The ends were cut back, 2 bases at V and 4 bases at J, with 14 bases in the middle. Germline CDR1 and CDR2: SSHAT and FNYEAQ (reference sequence). The CDR3 extends over 15 amino acids. For the CDR3, the DNA is TGTGCCAGCAGCTTAAGGGAGGCGCCCCGAGAGACCCAGTACTTC. Translating gives CASSLREAPRETQYF.

This sequence joins TRBV6-6 and TRBJ2-5, with D tentatively TRBD2 (6 bases). Germline values: CDR1 MNHNY, CDR2 SVGAGI (reference sequence). There are 13 residues in the CDR3. CDR3 sequence (DNA): TGTGCAGAGACTAGGTCGGCCCAAGAGACCCAGTACTTC. Translated, it gives CAETRSAQETQYF.

There are a few counts of this clonotype. CDR3 sequence reads: CASSTATGELFF. The CDR3 nucleotides are TGTGCCAGCAGCACAGCCACCGGGGAGCTGTTTTTT. This rearrangement joins TRBV7-9 to TRBJ2-2, with D hard to call. V was trimmed by 5 bases and J by 4 bases, leaving 5 bases between them. CDR1 and CDR2 from the germline V gene are SEHNR and FQNEAQ (reference sequence). This CDR3 comprises 12 residues.

The chain uses TRBV6-6 and TRBJ2-7; D is unclear. The V gene's germline CDR1 is MNHNY and CDR2 SVGAGI (reference sequence). V was pared by 2 bases and J by 0 bases, with 5 bases between. The CDR3 is 13 amino acids. In DNA, the CDR3 is TGTGCCAGCAGTTACGACACCTCCTACGAGCAGTACTTC. It encodes CASSYDTSYEQYF.

This clonotype was observed many times. The rearrangement links TRBV9 to TRBJ2-7; D not certain. Trimming took off 0 bases at V and 4 bases at J, with 14 bases between the two ends. The germline gives CDR1 SGDLS, CDR2 YYNGEE. This CDR3 has 15 residues. CDR3 protein: CASSVGSGREYEQYF. CDR3 nucleotide sequence: TGTGCCAGCAGCGTAGGGTCGGGCCGAGAGTACGAGCAGTACTTC.

The table lists this clonotype with many counts. The chain has TRBV7-2 and TRBJ2-1; TRBD2 matches 7 bases. CDR1 is SGHTA, CDR2 FQGNSA, per germline. V shed 1 base, J shed 0 bases, and the junction held 6 bases outside the gene matches. This CDR3 comprises 17 residues. CDR3 sequence reads: CASSLGGGETSYNEQFF. CDR3 nucleotides: TGTGCCAGCAGCTTAGGGGGAGGGGAGACCTCCTACAATGAGCAGTTCTTC.

This clonotype was picked up many times. This rearrangement joins TRBV29-1 to TRBJ2-7, with TRBD1 matching 9 bases. This CDR3 has 13 residues. Losses at the gene ends were 6 bases for V and 6 bases for J; bases not matched to a gene: 9. Germline V lookup: CDR1 SQVTM, CDR2 ANQGSEA. The CDR3 loop is CSVAGTGRGEQYF. The CDR3 DNA is TGCAGCGTCGCCGGGACAGGGAGAGGCGAGCAGTACTTC.

This clonotype turned up a few times. The chain combines TRBV7-2 with TRBJ1-1, with D perhaps matching TRBD1 (5 bases). Per germline, CDR1 SGHTA and CDR2 FQGNSA. The CDR3 consists of 14 residues. Trimming cost V 5 bases and J 6 bases, with 16 bases left between them. The CDR3 sequence is CASSPGQGRSEAFF. CDR3 in DNA: TGTGCCAGCAGCCCTGGGCAGGGACGTTCTGAAGCTTTCTTT. The full variable domain, completed using reference TRBV7-2 and TRBJ1-1, is GAGVSQSPSNKVTEKGKDVELRCDPISGHTALYWYRQSLGQGLEFLIYFQGNSAPDKSGLPSDRFSAERTGGSVSTLTIQRTQQEDSAVYLCASSPGQGRSEAFFGQGTRLTVV.

V usage is TRBV9 and J usage is TRBJ2-2, with TRBD1 matching over 8 bases. Unmatched junction bases numbered 9, after V lost 4 bases and J lost 4 bases. The CDR3 is 16 residues long. Looked up from germline, CDR1 is SGDLS and CDR2 is YYNGEE. The CDR3 nucleotides are TGTGCCAGCAGCTACACGGACAGGGCGATCACCGGGGAGCTGTTTTTT. The encoded protein is CASSYTDRAITGELFF.

This clonotype has more than one count but fewer than ten. The chain combines TRBV20-1 with TRBJ2-1; D is perhaps TRBD1 or TRBD2 (5 bases each). The V and J ends lost 6 bases and 9 bases respectively, with 24 bases between them. The CDR3 totals 15 residues. Germline V gene data show CDR1 as DFQATT and CDR2 as SNEGSKA (reference sequence). CDR3 sequence (DNA): TGCAGTGCCACGCAGATCCGGGGCTTTTCAAGTGAGCAGTTCTTC. Translation gives CSATQIRGFSSEQFF.

This clonotype has at least ten counts. The J gene is TRBJ1-1, the V gene TRBV12-3 or TRBV12-4; 8 bases line up with TRBD1. With 6 bases clipped from V and 6 bases from J, the junction kept 9 bases outside the gene matches. The CDR3 is 14 amino acids. This CDR3 is CASRLTGAQSEAFF. The CDR3 DNA sequence: TGTGCCAGCAGACTGACAGGGGCGCAGTCTGAAGCTTTCTTT.

CDR3 region: CASSPDSDYGYTF. Here the CDR3 DNA reads TGTGCCAGCTCACCTGACAGCGACTATGGCTACACCTTC. The rearrangement joins TRBV18 to TRBJ1-2; D might be TRBD1 (5 bases). CDR1 is KGHSH, CDR2 LQKENI, per germline. The V gene lost 3 bases and the J gene lost 3 bases, with 8 bases spanning the gap. The CDR3 is made up of 13 amino acids. The whole variable domain, remainder taken from reference TRBV18 and TRBJ1-2, is NAGVMQNPRHLVRRRGQEARLRCSPMKGHSHVYWYRQLPEEGLKFMVYLQKENIIDESGMPKERFSAEFPKEGPSILRIQQVVRGDSAAYFCASSPDSDYGYTFGSGTRLTVV.

The chain joins TRBV2 to TRBJ1-1, with 10 bases that match TRBD1. The CDR3 contains 14 residues. Germline CDR1 reads SNHLY; CDR2 reads FYNNEI. V gave up 3 bases and J gave up 4 bases; unmatched junction bases: 2. The CDR3 coding sequence is TGTGCCAGCAGTGAGAGGACAGGGGGCACTGAAGCTTTCTTT. Its translation is CASSERTGGTEAFF.